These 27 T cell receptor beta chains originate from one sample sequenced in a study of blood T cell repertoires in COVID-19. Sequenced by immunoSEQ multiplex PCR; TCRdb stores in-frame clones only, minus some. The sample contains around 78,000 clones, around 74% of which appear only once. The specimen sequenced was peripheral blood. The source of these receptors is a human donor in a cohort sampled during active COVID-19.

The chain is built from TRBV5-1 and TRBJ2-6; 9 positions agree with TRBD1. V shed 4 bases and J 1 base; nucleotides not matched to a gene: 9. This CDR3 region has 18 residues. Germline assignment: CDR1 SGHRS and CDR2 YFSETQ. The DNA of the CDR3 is TGCGCCAGCAGCCACAGGGACAGGGCTGAGTCTGGGGCCAACGTCCTGACTTTC. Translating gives CASSHRDRAESGANVLTF.

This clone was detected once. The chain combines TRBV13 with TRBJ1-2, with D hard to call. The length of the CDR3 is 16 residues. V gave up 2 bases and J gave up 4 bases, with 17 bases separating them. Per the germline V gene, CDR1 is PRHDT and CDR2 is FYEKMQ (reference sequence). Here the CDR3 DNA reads TGTGCCAGCAGCTTACTCAACGCCAGGCAAGTCTATGGCTACACCTTC. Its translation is CASSLLNARQVYGYTF.

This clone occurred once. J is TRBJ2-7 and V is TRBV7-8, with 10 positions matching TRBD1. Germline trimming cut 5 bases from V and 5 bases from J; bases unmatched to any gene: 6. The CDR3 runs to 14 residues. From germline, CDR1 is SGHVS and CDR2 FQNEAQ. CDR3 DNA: TGTGCCAGCAGCCTTCGACAGGGGGCCCACGAGCAGTACTTC. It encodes CASSLRQGAHEQYF.

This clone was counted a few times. The CDR3 sequence: CASSLGQGQPQHF. The CDR3 DNA is TGTGCCAGCAGCTTAGGACAGGGCCAGCCCCAGCATTTT. The chain has TRBV7-2 and TRBJ1-5, with 7 bases identical to TRBD1. This CDR3 spans 13 amino acids. Germline V gene data show CDR1 as SGHTA and CDR2 as FQGNSA. V shed 1 base, J shed 7 bases, and the junction held 1 base outside the gene matches.

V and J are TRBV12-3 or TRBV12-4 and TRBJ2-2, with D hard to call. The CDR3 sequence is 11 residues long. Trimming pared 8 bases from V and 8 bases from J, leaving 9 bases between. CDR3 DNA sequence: TGTGCCAGCTTAAAAGCAGGGGAGCTGTTTTTT. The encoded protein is CASLKAGELFF.

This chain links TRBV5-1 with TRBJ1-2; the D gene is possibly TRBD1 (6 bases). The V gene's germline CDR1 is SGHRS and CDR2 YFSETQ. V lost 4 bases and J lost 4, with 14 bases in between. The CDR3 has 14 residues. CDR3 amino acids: CASSAGQSFYGYTF. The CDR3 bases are TGCGCCAGCAGCGCAGGACAGTCCTTCTATGGCTACACCTTC.

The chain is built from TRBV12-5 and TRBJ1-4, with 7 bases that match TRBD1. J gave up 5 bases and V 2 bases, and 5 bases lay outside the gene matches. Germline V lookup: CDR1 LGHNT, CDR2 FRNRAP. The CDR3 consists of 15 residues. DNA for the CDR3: TGTGCTAGTGGTTTGTGGACAGGACCGAATGAAAAACTGTTTTTT. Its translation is CASGLWTGPNEKLFF.

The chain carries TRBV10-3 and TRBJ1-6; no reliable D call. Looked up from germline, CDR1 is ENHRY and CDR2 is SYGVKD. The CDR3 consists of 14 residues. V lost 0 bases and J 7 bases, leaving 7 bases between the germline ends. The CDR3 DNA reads TGTGCCATCAGTGAGTCCTACCGGAATTCACCCCTCCACTTT. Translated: CAISESYRNSPLHF.

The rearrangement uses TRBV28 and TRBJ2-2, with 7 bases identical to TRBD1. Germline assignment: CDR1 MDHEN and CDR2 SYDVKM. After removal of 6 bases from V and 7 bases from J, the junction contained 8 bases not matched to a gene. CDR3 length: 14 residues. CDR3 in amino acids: CASRRTGVVGELFF. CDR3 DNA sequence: TGTGCCAGCAGGCGAACAGGGGTGGTCGGGGAGCTGTTTTTT.

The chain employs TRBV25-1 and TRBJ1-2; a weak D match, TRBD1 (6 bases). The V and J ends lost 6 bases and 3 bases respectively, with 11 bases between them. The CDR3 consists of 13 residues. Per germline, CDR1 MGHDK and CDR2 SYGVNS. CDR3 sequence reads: CASSRDNYYGYTF. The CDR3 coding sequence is TGTGCCAGCAGCCGGGACAACTACTATGGCTACACCTTC.

CDR3 sequence reads: CAWRGGGPYYEQYF. CDR3 DNA sequence: TGTGCCTGGAGGGGCGGGGGCCCCTACTACGAGCAGTACTTC. The chain carries TRBV30 and TRBJ2-7; possibly TRBD2 for D (7 bases). This CDR3 comprises 14 residues. Germline V gene sequence: CDR1 GTSNPN, CDR2 SVGIG (reference sequence). V lost 3 bases and J 3 bases, leaving 15 bases between the germline ends.

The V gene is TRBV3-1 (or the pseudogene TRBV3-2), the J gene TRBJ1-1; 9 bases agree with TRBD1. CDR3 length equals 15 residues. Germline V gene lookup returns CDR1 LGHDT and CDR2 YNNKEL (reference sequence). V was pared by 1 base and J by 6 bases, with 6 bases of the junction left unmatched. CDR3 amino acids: CASSQVRDRAAEAFF. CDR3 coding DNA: TGTGCCAGCAGCCAAGTACGGGACAGGGCCGCTGAAGCTTTCTTT.

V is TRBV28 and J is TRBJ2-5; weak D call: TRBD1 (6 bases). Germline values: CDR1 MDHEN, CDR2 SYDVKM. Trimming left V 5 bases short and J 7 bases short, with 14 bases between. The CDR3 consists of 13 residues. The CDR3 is CASSPGQIGTQYF. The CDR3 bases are TGTGCCAGCAGTCCAGGACAGATAGGGACCCAGTACTTC.

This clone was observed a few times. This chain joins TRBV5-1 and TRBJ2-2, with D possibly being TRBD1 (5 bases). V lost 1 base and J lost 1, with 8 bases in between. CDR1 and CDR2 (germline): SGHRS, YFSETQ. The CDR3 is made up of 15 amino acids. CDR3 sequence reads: CASSLFRENTGELFF. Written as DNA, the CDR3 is TGCGCCAGCAGCTTGTTCAGGGAGAACACCGGGGAGCTGTTTTTT. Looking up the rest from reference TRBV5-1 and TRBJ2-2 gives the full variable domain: KAGVTQTPRYLIKTRGQQVTLSCSPISGHRSVSWYQQTPGQGLQFLFEYFSETQRNKGNFPGRFSGRQFSNSRSEMNVSTLELGDSALYLCASSLFRENTGELFFGEGSRLTVL.

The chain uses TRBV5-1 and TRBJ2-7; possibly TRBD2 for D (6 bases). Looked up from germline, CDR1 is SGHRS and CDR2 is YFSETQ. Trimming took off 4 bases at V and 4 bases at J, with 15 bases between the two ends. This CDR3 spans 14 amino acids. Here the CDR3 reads CASSGGSAPYEQYF. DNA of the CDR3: TGCGCCAGCAGCGGGGGGTCAGCCCCGTACGAGCAGTACTTC.

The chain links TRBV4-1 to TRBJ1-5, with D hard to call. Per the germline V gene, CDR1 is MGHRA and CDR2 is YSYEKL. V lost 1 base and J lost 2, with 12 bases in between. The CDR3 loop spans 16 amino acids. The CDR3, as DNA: TGCGCCAGCAGCCAAGTACGGGTCTCTGGCAATCAGCCCCAGCATTTT. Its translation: CASSQVRVSGNQPQHF.

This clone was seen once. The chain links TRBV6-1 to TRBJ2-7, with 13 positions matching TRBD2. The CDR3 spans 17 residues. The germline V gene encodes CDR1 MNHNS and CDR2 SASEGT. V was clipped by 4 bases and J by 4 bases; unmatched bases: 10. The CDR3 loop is CASSVNTGLAGDYEQYF. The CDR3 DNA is TGTGCCAGCAGTGTTAATACTGGACTAGCGGGGGATTACGAGCAGTACTTC.

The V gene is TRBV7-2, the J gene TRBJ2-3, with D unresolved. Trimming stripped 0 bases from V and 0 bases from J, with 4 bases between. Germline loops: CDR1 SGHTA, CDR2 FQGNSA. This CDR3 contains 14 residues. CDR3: CASSLAASTDTQYF. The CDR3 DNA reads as TGTGCCAGCAGCTTAGCGGCTAGCACAGATACGCAGTATTTT.

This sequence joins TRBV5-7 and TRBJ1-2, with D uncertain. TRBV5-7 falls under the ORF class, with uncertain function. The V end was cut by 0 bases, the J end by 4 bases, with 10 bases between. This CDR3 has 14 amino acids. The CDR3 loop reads CASSLAPGTYGYTF. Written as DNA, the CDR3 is TGTGCCAGCAGCTTGGCTCCCGGTACCTATGGCTACACCTTC.

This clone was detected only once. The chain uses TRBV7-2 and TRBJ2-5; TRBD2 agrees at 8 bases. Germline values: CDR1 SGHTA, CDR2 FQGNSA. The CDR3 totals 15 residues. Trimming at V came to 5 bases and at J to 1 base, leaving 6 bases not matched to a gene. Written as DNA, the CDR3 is TGTGCCAGCAGCGGATGGACTAGCCTCCAAGAGACCCAGTACTTC. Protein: CASSGWTSLQETQYF.

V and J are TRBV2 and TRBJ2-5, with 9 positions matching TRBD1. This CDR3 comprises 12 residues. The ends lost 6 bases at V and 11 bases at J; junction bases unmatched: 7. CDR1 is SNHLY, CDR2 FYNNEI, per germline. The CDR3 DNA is TGTGCCAGCAGGGGGACAGGGACGGGTCAGTACTTC. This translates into CASRGTGTGQYF.

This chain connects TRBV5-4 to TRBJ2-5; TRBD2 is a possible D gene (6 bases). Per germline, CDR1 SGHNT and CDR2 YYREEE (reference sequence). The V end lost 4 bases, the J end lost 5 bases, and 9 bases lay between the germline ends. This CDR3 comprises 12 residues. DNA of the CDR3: TGTGCCAGCAGCCGGGAGTGGGAGACCCAGTACTTC. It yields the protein CASSREWETQYF.

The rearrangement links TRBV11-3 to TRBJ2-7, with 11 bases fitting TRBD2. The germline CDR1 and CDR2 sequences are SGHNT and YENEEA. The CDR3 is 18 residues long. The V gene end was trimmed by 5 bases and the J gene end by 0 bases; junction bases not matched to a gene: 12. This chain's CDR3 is CASSPSTSGAPSSYEQYF. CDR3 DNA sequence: TGTGCCAGCAGCCCCTCGACTAGCGGGGCCCCGTCCTCCTACGAGCAGTACTTC.

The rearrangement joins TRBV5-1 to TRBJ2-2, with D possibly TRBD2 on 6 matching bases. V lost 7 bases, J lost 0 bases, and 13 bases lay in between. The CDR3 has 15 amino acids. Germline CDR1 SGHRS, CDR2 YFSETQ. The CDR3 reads CASGLGTPNTGELFF. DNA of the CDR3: TGCGCCAGCGGACTCGGGACTCCGAACACCGGGGAGCTGTTTTTT.

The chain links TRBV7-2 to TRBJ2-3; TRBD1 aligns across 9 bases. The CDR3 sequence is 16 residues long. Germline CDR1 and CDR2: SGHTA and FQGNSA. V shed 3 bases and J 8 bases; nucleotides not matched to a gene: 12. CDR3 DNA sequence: TGTGCCAGCAGCTTCCGAAACAGGGGGCTAATGGGTACGCAGTATTTT. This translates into CASSFRNRGLMGTQYF.

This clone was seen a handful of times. Here the CDR3 reads CASSAWGVGTQYF. The CDR3 region has the DNA TGTGCCAGCAGTGCCTGGGGGGTAGGTACGCAGTATTTT. This chain joins TRBV28 and TRBJ2-3; tentative D call: TRBD2 (6 bases). CDR3 length: 13 amino acids. The ends were cut back, 5 bases at V and 8 bases at J, with 14 bases in the middle. From germline, CDR1 is MDHEN and CDR2 SYDVKM. The full variable domain, with the rest looked up from reference TRBV28 and TRBJ2-3, is DVKVTQSSRYLVKRTGEKVFLECVQDMDHENMFWYRQDPGLGLRLIYFSYDVKMKEKGDIPEGYSVSREKKERFSLILESASTNQTSMYLCASSAWGVGTQYFGPGTRLTVL.

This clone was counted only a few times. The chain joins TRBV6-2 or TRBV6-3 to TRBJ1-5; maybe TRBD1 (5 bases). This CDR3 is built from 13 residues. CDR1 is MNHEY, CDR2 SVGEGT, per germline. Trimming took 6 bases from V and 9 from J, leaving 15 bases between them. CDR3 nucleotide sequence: TGTGCCAGCAGCCTCAGGGAAGTAGGGCCCCAGCATTTT. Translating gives CASSLREVGPQHF.